This T cell receptor (beta chain) came from a study of blood T cells in healthy people across ages. Looking at the study overall: Using template switching, researchers captured about one barcoded beta molecule for each two T cells. Study observations and caveats: In the absence of known donor CMV status, changes in expanded clonotypes were possibly confounded.

This clonotype was seen a handful of times. Antigen: not known. Germline CDR1 SGHRS, CDR2 YFSETQ. The CDR3 covers 15 residues. V was trimmed by 1 base and J by 9 bases, leaving 17 bases between them. Combining a sample-barcoded 5' primer with a J-beta primer mix, a second PCR ran for roughly 7 to 12 cycles. In TCRdb, the 5' RACE reads were re-called with MiXCR into one record per CDR3 protein. Here the sample spans 1.5 million to 2 million distinct CDR3 sequences, under 30% being singletons. This clonotype originated in a woman younger than 45 in good health. Sequences were obtained from blood. The V and J genes are TRBV5-1 and TRBJ2-1, with D possibly being TRBD2 (5 bases). CDR3: CASSLLSDNGVEQFF. DNA for the CDR3: TGCGCCAGCAGCTTGTTAAGCGACAACGGGGTTGAGCAGTTCTTC.